This T cell receptor beta chain was recorded in a study of T cell responses to AZD1222 COVID-19 vaccine. As for the study in general: Second-dose groups at about 4 or about 12 weeks were pooled.

This CDR3 spans 18 amino acids. Germline V gene data show CDR1 as LGHNA and CDR2 as YSLEER. Findings and limits, study-wide: Two AZD1222 administrations were followed by greater Spike-specific TCR breadth and depth. Females outnumbered males among donors, who were mostly white British; clonal diversity was possibly underestimated.

The protocol was immunoSEQ multiplex PCR, while the TCRdb copy is restricted to in-frame clones and leaves out a portion. The sample carries about 67,000 clones, 80% to 85% recorded once. About this clone itself: Its specificity is not known. Germline is not matched at one junction end, which may reflect a read error.

The clonotype was recovered from an adult in good health. Sequencing was performed on peripheral blood, taken on day 0 of AZD1222 vaccination. V usage is TRBV4-3 and J usage is TRBJ1-3, with D hard to call. The CDR3 here is CASSKEGLAGHSGNTIYF. CDR3 coding DNA: TGCGCCAGCAGCAAAGAGGGCCTAGCGGGCCACTCTGGAAACACCATATATTTT.